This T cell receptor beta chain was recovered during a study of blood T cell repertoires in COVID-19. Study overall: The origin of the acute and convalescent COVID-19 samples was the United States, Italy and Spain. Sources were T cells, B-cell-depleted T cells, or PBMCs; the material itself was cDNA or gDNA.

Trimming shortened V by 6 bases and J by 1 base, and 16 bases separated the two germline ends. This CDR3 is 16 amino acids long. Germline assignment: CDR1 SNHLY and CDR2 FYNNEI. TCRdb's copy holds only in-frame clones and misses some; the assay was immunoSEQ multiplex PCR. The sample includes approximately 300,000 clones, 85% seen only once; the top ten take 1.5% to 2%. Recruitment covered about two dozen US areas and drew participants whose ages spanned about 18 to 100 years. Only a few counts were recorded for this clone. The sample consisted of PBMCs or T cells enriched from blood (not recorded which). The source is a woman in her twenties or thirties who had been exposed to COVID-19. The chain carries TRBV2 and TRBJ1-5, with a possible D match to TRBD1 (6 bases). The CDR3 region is CASRHRQEMSNQPQHF. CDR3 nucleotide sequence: TGTGCCAGCAGACACAGACAGGAGATGAGCAATCAGCCCCAGCATTTT.